This TCR beta chain appears in the sequencing data of a study of blood T cell repertoires in COVID-19. This table comes from immunoSEQ multiplex PCR, and its TCRdb copy is limited to in-frame clones, with some not included. The sample lists some 420,000 clones; around 91% were seen once. J was trimmed by 6 bases and V by 0 bases; bases with no gene match: 2. Germline CDR1 GTSNPN, CDR2 SVGIG (reference sequence). The CDR3 spans 13 residues. The sample taken for sequencing was PBMCs or T cells enriched from blood (not recorded which). This clonotype was obtained from a man aged 30-40 years who had recovered from COVID-19. V and J are TRBV30 and TRBJ1-5, with 7 bases fitting TRBD1. In nucleotides, the CDR3 is TGTGCCTGGAGTGTTTCAGGGGGTCAGCCCCAGCATTTT. It yields the protein CAWSVSGGQPQHF. Full variable domain (rest looked up from reference TRBV30 and TRBJ1-5): SQTIHQWPATLVQPVGSPLSLECTVEGTSNPNLYWYRQAAGRGLQLLFYSVGIGQISSEVPQNLSASRPQDRQFILSSKKLLLSDSGFYLCAWSVSGGQPQHFGDGTRLSIL.